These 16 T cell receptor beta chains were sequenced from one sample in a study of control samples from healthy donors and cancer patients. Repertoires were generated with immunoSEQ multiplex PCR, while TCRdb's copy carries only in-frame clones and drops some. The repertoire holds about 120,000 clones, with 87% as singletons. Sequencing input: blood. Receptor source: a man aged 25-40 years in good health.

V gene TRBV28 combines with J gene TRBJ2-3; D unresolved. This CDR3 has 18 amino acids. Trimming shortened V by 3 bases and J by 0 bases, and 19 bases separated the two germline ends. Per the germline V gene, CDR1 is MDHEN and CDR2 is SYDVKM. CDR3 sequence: CASSFVAGPRASTDTQYF. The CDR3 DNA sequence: TGTGCCAGCAGTTTTGTGGCAGGCCCTCGCGCTAGCACAGATACGCAGTATTTT.

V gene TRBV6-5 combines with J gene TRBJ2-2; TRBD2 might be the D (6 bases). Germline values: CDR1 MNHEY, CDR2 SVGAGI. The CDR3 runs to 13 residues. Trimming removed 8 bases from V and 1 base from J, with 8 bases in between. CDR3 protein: CASRAGNTGELFF. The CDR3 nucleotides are TGTGCCAGCCGAGCGGGGAACACCGGGGAGCTGTTTTTT.

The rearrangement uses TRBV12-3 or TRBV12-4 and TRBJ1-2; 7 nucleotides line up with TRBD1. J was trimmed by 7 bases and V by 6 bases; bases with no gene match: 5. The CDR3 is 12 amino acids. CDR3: CASSSGGSGYTF. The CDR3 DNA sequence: TGTGCCAGCAGCTCAGGGGGTTCTGGCTACACCTTC.

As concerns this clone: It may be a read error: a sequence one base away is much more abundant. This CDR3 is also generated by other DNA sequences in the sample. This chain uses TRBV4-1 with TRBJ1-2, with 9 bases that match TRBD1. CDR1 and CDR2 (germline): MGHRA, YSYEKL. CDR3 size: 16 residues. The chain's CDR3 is CATSHGWGGQGEGYTF. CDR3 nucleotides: TGCGCCACCAGCCACGGGTGGGGGGGACAGGGTGAAGGCTACACCTTC.

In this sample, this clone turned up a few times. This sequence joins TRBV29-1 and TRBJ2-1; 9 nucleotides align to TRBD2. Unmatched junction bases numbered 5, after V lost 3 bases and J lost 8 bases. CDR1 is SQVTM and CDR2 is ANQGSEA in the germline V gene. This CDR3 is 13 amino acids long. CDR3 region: CSVDGGGGDEQFF. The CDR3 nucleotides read TGCAGCGTTGACGGCGGGGGGGGCGATGAGCAGTTCTTC.

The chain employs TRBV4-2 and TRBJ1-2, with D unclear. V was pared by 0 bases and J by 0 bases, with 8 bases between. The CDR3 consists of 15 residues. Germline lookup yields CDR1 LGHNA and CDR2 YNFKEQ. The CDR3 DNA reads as TGTGCCAGCAGCCAAGAAGGGCGAGCTAACTATGGCTACACCTTC. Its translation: CASSQEGRANYGYTF.

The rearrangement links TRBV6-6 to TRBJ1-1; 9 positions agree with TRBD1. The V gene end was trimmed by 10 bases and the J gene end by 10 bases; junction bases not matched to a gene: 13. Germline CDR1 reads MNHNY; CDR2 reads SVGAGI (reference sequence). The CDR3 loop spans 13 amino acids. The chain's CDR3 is CATQGAGGKLAFF. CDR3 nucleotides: TGTGCCACACAGGGGGCGGGGGGTAAGTTAGCTTTCTTT.

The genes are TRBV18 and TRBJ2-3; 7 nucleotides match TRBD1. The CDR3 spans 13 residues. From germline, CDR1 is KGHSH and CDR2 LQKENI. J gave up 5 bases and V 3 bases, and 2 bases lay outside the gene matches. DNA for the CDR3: TGTGCCAGCTCACCCCGGGACAGAGATACGCAGTATTTT. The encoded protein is CASSPRDRDTQYF.

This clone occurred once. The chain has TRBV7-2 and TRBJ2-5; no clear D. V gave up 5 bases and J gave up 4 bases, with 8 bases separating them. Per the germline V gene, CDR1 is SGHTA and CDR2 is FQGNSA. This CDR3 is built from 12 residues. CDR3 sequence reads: CASSPIGETQYF. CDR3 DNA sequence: TGTGCCAGCAGCCCCATAGGAGAGACCCAGTACTTC.

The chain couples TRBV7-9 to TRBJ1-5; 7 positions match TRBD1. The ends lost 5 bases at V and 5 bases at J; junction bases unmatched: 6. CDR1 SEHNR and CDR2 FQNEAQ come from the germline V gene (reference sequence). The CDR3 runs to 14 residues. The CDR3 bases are TGTGCCAGCAGCCAAGGGGGCGCGCATCAGCCCCAGCATTTT. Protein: CASSQGGAHQPQHF.

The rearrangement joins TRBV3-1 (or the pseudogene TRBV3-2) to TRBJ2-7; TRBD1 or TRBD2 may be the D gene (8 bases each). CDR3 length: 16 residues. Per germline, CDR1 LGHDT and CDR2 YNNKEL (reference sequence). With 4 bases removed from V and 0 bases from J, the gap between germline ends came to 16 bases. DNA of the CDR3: TGTGCCAGCAGCCCCTCGGGGGGGACAGGCTCCTACGAGCAGTACGTC. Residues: CASSPSGGTGSYEQYV.

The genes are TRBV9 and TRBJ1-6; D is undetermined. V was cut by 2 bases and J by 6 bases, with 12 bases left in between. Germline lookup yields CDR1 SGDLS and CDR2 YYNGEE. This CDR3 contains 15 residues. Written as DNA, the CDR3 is TGTGCCAGCAGCGTCACAGCCTCCCGTAATTCACCCCTCCACTTT. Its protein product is CASSVTASRNSPLHF.

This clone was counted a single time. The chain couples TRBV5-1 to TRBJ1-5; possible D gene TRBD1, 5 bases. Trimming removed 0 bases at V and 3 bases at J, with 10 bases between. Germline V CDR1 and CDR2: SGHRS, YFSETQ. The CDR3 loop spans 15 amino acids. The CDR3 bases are TGCGCCAGCAGCTTGGAGCCAGGGAACAATCAGCCCCAGCATTTT. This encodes CASSLEPGNNQPQHF.

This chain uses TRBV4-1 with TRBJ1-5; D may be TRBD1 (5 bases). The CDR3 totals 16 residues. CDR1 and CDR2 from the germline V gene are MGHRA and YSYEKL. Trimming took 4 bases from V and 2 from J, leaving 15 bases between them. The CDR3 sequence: CASSLQPMGGNQPQHF. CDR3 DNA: TGCGCCAGCAGCCTCCAACCTATGGGGGGCAATCAGCCCCAGCATTTT.

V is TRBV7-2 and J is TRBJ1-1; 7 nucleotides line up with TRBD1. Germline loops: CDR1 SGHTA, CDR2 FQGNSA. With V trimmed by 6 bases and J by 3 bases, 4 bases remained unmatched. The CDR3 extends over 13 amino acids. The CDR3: CASRRTGYTEAFF. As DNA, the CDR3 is TGTGCCAGCAGGCGGACAGGCTACACTGAAGCTTTCTTT.

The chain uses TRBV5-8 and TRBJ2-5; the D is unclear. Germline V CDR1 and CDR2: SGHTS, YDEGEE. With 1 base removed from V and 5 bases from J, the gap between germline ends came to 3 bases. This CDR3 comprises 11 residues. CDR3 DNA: TGTGCCAGCAGCTTGATCGAGACCCAGTACTTC. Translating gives CASSLIETQYF. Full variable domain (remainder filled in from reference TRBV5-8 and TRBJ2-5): EAGVTQSPTHLIKTRGQQATLRCSPISGHTSVYWYQQALGLGLQFLLWYDEGEERNRGNFPPRFSGRQFPNYSSELNVNALELEDSALYLCASSLIETQYFGPGTRLLVL.